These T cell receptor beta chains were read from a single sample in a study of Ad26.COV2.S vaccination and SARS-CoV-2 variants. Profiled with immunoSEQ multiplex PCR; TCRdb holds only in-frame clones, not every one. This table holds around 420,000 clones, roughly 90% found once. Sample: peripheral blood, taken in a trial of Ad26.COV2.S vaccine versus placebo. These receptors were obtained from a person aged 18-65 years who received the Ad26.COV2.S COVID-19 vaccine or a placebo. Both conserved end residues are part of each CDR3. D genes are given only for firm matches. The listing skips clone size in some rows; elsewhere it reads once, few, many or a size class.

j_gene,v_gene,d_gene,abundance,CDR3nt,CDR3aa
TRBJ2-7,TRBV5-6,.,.,TGTGCCAGCAGCTGGGGAGGTCCGGGCGACGAGCAGTACTTC,CASSWGGPGDEQYF
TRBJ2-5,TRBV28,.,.,TGTGCCAGCAGTTTGTCAGGTGATCAAGAGACCCAGTACTTC,CASSLSGDQETQYF
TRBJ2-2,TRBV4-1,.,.,TGCGCCAGCAGCCAGGCCCTTTCGAACACCGGGGAGCTGTTTTTT,CASSQALSNTGELFF
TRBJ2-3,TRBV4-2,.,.,TGTGCCAGCAGCCAAGAACGGGCCGGGCCAGATACGCAGTATTTT,CASSQERAGPDTQYF
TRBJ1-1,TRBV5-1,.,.,TGCGCCAGCAGCAGACTAAGGGGGAACACTGAAGCTTTCTTT,CASSRLRGNTEAFF
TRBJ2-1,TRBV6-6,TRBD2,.,TGTGCCAGCAGTTCGACCGGGACTAGCGGTCACAATGAGCAGTTCTTC,CASSSTGTSGHNEQFF
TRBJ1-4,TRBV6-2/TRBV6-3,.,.,TGTGCCAGCAGTTACGTGGCAGTGGGAGAAAAACTGTTTTTT,CASSYVAVGEKLFF
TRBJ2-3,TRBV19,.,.,TGTGCCAGTACCCACTTGGCGGGGCAAGGAGATACGCAGTATTTT,CASTHLAGQGDTQYF
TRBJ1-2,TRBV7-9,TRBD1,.,TGTGCCAGCAGCTTGGGGACAGGGAGAGGCTACACCTTC,CASSLGTGRGYTF
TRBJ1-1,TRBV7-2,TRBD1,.,TGTGCCAGCAGCCCCGGACAGGGCCTTTGGGGAGCTTTCTTT,CASSPGQGLWGAFF
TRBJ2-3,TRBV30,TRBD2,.,TGTGCCTGGAGTACTAGCGGGGACCCCACAGATACGCAGTATTTT,CAWSTSGDPTDTQYF
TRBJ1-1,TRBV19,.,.,TGTGCCAGTAGTATTTTTGCAGGGGTAAACACTGAAGCTTTCTTT,CASSIFAGVNTEAFF
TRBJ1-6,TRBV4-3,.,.,TGCGCCAGCAGCCAGGCGGGACCGAATTCACCCCTCCACTTT,CASSQAGPNSPLHF
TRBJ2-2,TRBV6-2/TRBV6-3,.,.,TGTGCCAGCAGTTACTCTGCAGGGCTGGCCGGGGAGCTGTTTTTT,CASSYSAGLAGELFF
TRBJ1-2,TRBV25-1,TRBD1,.,TGTGCCAGCAGTGACCAGGGGACAGGGAACTATGGCTACACCTTC,CASSDQGTGNYGYTF
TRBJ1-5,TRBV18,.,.,TGTGCCAGCTCTCCCCTCGACCGGGGGTCGGGCAATCAGCCCCAGCATTTT,CASSPLDRGSGNQPQHF
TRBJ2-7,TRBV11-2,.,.,TGTGCCAGCAGCTTACGTTTCGAGGGGAAGTTCAACGAGCAGTACTTC,CASSLRFEGKFNEQYF
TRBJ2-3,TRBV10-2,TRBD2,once,TGCGCCGGGGGTAGCGGGGGGGCTGTAGATACGCAGTATTTT,CAGGSGGAVDTQYF
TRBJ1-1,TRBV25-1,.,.,TGTGCCAGCAGTGAATATTTTTCGGAAGCTTTCTTT,CASSEYFSEAFF
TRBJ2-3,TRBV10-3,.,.,TGTGCCATCAGTGGACCCCGGGACTTAACCACAGATACGCAGTATTTT,CAISGPRDLTTDTQYF
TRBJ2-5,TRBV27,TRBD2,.,TGTGCCAGCAGTTTCGCCGGGAGGGAGACCCAGTACTTC,CASSFAGRETQYF
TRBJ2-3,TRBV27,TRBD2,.,TGTGCCAGCAGTTTAGCAGCAGTGGCGGGGGTCACAGATACGCAGTATTTT,CASSLAAVAGVTDTQYF
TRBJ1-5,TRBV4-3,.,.,TGCGCCAGCAGCCAACAAGACAGTGGCAATCAGCCCCAGCATTTT,CASSQQDSGNQPQHF
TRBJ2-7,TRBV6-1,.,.,TGTGCCAGCAGTGAATACGAGTTTCCCTACGAGCAGTACTTC,CASSEYEFPYEQYF
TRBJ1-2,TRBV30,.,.,TGTGCCTGGAGCTCGATACCGCCTTATGGCTACACCTTC,CAWSSIPPYGYTF
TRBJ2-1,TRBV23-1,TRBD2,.,TGCGCCAGCAGTCAATCGGAGAAGCAGCGGGGGCCCTCCTACAATGAGCAGTTCTTC,CASSQSEKQRGPSYNEQFF
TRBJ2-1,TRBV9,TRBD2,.,TGTGCCAGCAGCCCCCTGCCGGGAGGATTGTACAATGAGCAGTTCTTC,CASSPLPGGLYNEQFF
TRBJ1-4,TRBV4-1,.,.,TGCGCCAGCAGCCAAGTAGGGGGAGGGTTCCCCAAACTGTTTTTT,CASSQVGGGFPKLFF